The clone carrying this TCR beta chain showed up just once. The target antigen is unknown. The length of the CDR3 is 15 residues. Germline V gene lookup returns CDR1 LNHDA and CDR2 SQIVND (reference sequence). The V and J ends lost 1 base and 5 bases, in that order; junction bases with no gene match: 4. Normal lung was taken at the farthest possible site, at least 3 cm from tumour. The record originates from a study of immune cell composition in non-small cell lung cancer. Broader study findings: Squamous carcinomas (approximately 75%) more often had tumour-associated clones >0.5% than adenocarcinomas (around 33%).

The table came from immunoSEQ multiplex PCR; TCRdb's copy has only in-frame clones and leaves some out. This table holds roughly 3,200 clones, over 70% found once. Specimen: non-adjacent lung tissue. The clonotype originates from a human donor with non-small cell lung cancer. The chain carries TRBV19 and TRBJ1-5, with 8 nucleotides matching TRBD1. The CDR3 spells CASSIGQGAYQPQHF. The CDR3, as DNA: TGTGCCAGTAGTATAGGTCAGGGGGCATATCAGCCCCAGCATTTT.